This T cell receptor beta chain was recovered during a study of blood T cell repertoires in COVID-19. Looking at the study overall: Material from acute and convalescent COVID-19 was sourced from the United States, Italy and Spain.

In the authors' workflow: The authors estimated nucleated cell counts from reference gene primer amplification. Assay: immunoSEQ multiplex PCR; the TCRdb copy retains only in-frame clones and omits some. V, J and clone size were drawn from that table, and D and trimming were deduced from the DNA. The table lists about 270,000 clones, about 87% of them singletons. The trim removed 4 bases at V and 3 bases at J, leaving 4 bases unmatched. The CDR3 runs to 15 residues. Germline assignment: CDR1 SGHRS and CDR2 YFSETQ. The chain has TRBV5-1 and TRBJ2-7; 13 positions match TRBD2. Source material: PBMCs or T cells enriched from blood (not recorded which). The sequence derives from a woman between 35 and 50 years old with acute COVID-19. The CDR3 DNA reads TGCGCCAGCAGCGAGGGACTAGCGGGACACTACGAGCAGTACGTC. Translation gives CASSEGLAGHYEQYV.